The 3 T cell receptor beta chains in this list originate from one sample, sequenced in a study of T cells in Graves' hyperthyroidism and ophthalmopathy. What was amplified from RNA transcripts were TCR beta CDR3 regions. The HTBI primer set drove a first-round RT-PCR of the TCR CDR3. TCRdb re-called the multiplex PCR reads through MiXCR, storing one row per CDR3 protein. The table has over 450,000 distinct CDR3 sequences, 15% to 20% seen once; the top ten hold approximately 15%. The sequenced material came from blood. The receptor set was obtained from a woman younger than 35 with Graves' ophthalmopathy.

This clonotype was counted only a few times. The chain joins TRBV2 to TRBJ1-2; possible D gene TRBD1, 5 bases. The V gene lost 5 bases and the J gene lost 2 bases, with 12 bases spanning the gap. Per germline, CDR1 SNHLY and CDR2 FYNNEI. The CDR3 covers 14 residues. DNA of the CDR3: TGTGCCAGCAGTTATATGACAGAAAACTATGGCTACACCTTC. It specifies CASSYMTENYGYTF.

The chain combines TRBV15 with TRBJ2-1; maybe TRBD1 (6 bases). The CDR3 runs 15 residues. Trimming removed 0 bases from V and 2 bases from J, with 8 bases in between. Germline assignment: CDR1 LNHNV and CDR2 YYDKDF (reference sequence). Here the CDR3 reads CATSRDGGAYNEQFF. Written as DNA, the CDR3 is TGTGCCACCAGCAGAGATGGGGGCGCCTACAATGAGCAGTTCTTC.

This clonotype was found many times. The genes are TRBV27 and TRBJ1-2; a possible D gene is TRBD1 (5 bases). Between the trimmed V and J ends, which lost 3 bases and 3 bases, there was a span of 11 bases. The CDR3 extends over 14 amino acids. Looked up from germline, CDR1 is MNHEY and CDR2 is SMNVEV (reference sequence). DNA for the CDR3: TGTGCCAGCAGTTTCAGGGATAGGGACTATGGCTACACCTTC. It specifies CASSFRDRDYGYTF.